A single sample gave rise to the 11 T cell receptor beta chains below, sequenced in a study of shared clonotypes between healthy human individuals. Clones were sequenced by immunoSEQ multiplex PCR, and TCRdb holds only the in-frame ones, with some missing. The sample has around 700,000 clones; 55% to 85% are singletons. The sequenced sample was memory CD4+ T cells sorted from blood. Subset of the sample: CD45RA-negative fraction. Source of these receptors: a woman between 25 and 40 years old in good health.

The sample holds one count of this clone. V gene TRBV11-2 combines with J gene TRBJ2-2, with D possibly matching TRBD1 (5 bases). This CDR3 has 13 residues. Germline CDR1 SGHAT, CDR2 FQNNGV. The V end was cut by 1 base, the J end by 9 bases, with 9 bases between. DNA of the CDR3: TGTGCCAGCAGCTTAGGCGACAGCCGGGAGCTGTTTTTT. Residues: CASSLGDSRELFF.

The CDR3: CASSFHGESSYEQYF. The CDR3 DNA reads TGTGCCAGCAGTTTCCACGGGGAGAGCTCCTACGAGCAGTACTTC. The V gene is TRBV27, the J gene TRBJ2-7, with a tentative D call TRBD2 (5 bases). Trimming removed 3 bases at V and 0 bases at J, with 12 bases between. The length of the CDR3 is 15 residues. Germline values: CDR1 MNHEY, CDR2 SMNVEV (reference sequence).

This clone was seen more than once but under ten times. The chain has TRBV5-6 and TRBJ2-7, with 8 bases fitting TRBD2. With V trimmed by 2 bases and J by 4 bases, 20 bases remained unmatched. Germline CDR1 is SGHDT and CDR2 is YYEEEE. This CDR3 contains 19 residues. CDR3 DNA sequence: TGTGCCAGCAGCTTTTTCATTCGGCGGGAGGTTGGGAGGCAATACGAGCAGTACTTC. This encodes CASSFFIRREVGRQYEQYF.

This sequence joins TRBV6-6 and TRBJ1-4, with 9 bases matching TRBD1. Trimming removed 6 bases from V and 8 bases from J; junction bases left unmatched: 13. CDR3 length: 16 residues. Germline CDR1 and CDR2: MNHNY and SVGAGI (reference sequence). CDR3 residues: CASSRDRDHFGEKLFF. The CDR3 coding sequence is TGTGCCAGCAGCCGGGACAGGGATCACTTTGGGGAAAAACTGTTTTTT.

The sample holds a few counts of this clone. CDR3 in DNA: TGTGCCAGCAGCCAACTCTTCGGGGTAAATGAGCAGTTCTTC. This gives the protein CASSQLFGVNEQFF. V is TRBV14 and J is TRBJ2-1, with D maybe TRBD2 (5 bases). This CDR3 region has 14 residues. Germline V gene lookup returns CDR1 SGHDN and CDR2 FVKESK. Trimming shortened V by 2 bases and J by 7 bases, and 12 bases separated the two germline ends.

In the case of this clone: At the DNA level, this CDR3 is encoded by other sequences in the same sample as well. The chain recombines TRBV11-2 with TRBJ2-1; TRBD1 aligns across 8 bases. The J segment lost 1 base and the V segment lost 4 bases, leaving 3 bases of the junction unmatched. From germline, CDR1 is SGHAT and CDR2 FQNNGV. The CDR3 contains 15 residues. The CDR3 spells CASSSGTGSYNEQFF. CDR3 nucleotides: TGTGCCAGCAGCTCCGGGACAGGTTCCTACAATGAGCAGTTCTTC.

CDR3 nucleotide sequence: TGTGCCAGCAGCCCGGGACTAGCAGATACCGGGGAGCTGTTTTTT. It is translated as CASSPGLADTGELFF. The chain couples TRBV9 to TRBJ2-2; 9 bases match TRBD2. Unmatched junction bases numbered 6, after V lost 4 bases and J lost 5 bases. CDR1 SGDLS and CDR2 YYNGEE come from the germline V gene. CDR3 size: 15 residues.

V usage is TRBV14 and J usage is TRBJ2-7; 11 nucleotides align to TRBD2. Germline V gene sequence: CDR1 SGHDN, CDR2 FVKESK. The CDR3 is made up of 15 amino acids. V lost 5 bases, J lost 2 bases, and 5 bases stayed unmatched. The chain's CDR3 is CASSALAGGTYEQYF. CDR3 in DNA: TGTGCCAGCAGCGCTCTAGCGGGAGGAACCTACGAGCAGTACTTC.

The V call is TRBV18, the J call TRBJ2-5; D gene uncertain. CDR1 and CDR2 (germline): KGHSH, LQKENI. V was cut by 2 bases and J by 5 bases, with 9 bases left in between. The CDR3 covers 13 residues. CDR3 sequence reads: CASSPGFGETQYF. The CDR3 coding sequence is TGTGCCAGCTCACCAGGGTTCGGGGAGACCCAGTACTTC.

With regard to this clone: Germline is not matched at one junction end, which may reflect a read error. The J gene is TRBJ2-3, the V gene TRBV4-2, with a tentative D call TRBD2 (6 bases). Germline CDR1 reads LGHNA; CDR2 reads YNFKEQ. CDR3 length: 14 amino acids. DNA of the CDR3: TGTGCCAGCGGCCAGGGAGGAGGGACAGATACGCAGTATTTT. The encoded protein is CASGQGGGTDTQYF.

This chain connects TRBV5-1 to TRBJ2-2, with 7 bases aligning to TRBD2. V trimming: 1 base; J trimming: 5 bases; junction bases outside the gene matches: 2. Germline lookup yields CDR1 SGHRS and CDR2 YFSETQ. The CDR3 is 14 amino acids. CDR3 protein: CASSLSGITGELFF. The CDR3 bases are TGCGCCAGCAGCTTGAGCGGGATTACCGGGGAGCTGTTTTTT.